This TCR beta chain derives from a study of blood T cell repertoires in COVID-19. This CDR3 has 12 residues. Here immunoSEQ multiplex PCR was the method, and the copy in TCRdb shows in-frame clones only, minus some. The sample shows roughly 290,000 clones, about nine tenths of them seen only once. Membership in each cohort depended on participant-reported clinical history. This sequence was found in a woman in her forties who had recovered from COVID-19. Specimen: PBMCs or T cells enriched from blood (not recorded which). This rearrangement joins TRBV21-1 to TRBJ1-6; the table's TRBD1 call for D was not verified on the DNA. TRBV21-1 is a pseudogene locus. The CDR3 bases are TGTGCCGGGGGCCCGGCCGTGCGACCCCTCCACTTT. This encodes CAGGPAVRPLHF.